Listed below are T cell receptor beta chains from one sample, sequenced in a study of blood T cell repertoires in COVID-19. The protocol was immunoSEQ multiplex PCR, while the TCRdb copy is restricted to in-frame clones and leaves out a portion. Here the sample spans approximately 100,000 clones, roughly 84% being singletons. The material sequenced was peripheral blood. Every receptor here comes from a man in his 60s with acute or convalescent COVID-19. CDR3s include the opening cysteine and the closing phenylalanine or tryptophan.

CDR3aa	v_gene
CASSLAYKVPLPGELFF	TRBV7-9
CASIWLAGGGTDTQYF	TRBV2
CASSRVSGTGTDTQYF	TRBV5-4
CASSLLSGGSYNEQFF	TRBV6-2/TRBV6-3
CASSQDDRGLTDTQYF	TRBV4-2
CASSQDRSNQPQHF	TRBV10-2
CSATMDRAYGYTF	TRBV29-1
CASTRQGAGGNTIYF	TRBV10-1
CASRPSGSSYEQYF	TRBV5-1
CSVEGLAGDLEQFF	TRBV29-1
CASSWGIAGVTDTQYF	TRBV7-9
CASSRGERGYGYTF	TRBV4-2
CASSPTGTGFYGYTF	TRBV9
CASSLASPTGNQPQHF	TRBV7-8
CASRATGSEQYF	TRBV6-5
CASSQGPYGYTF	TRBV14
CASSRRTGEMDTQYF	TRBV19
CASSQAALGGGDSPLHF	TRBV4-3
CASSLAGFGELFF	TRBV5-1
CASSQEYPVNSPLHF	TRBV3-1/TRBV3-2
CASSYAGSSIQYF	TRBV6-2/TRBV6-3
CSASLRRGGEKLFF	TRBV20-1
CASSSSGSGETQYF	TRBV28
CASSPEVTQYF	TRBV18
CASRSEYNEQFF	TRBV28
CASSLWAANTDTQYF	TRBV11-2
CASSGSAIGQGRGTEAFF	TRBV9
CSVEGAGGPQETQYF	TRBV29-1
CASSPTGGRHNEQFF	TRBV5-1
CASSLGRDTQYF	TRBV7-9
CATSDPGQGAEGYTF	TRBV24-1
CASSPRTDPLGANVLTF	TRBV5-4
CASSEFGGTGGLNEQYF	TRBV10-2
CASSPRTGRQETQYF	TRBV9
CASKRWGRTGTGELFF	TRBV11-2
CASGPGQGDAFF	TRBV12-5
CASSPRTGERYEQFF	TRBV5-6
CASSLRGIDTGELFF	TRBV7-2
CASSRTRGSTGELFF	TRBV25-1
CASSLGVEAGELFF	TRBV7-2
CAWSTPKGLAGIYNEQFF	TRBV30
CASSFGRTDTQYF	TRBV5-1
CASSQDARGEKLFF	TRBV4-1
CASSFGQGSEAFF	TRBV11-2
CASSEAWGQDYGYTF	TRBV2
CASSLSGTYEQYF	TRBV5-4
CASGLPETQYF	TRBV19
CASERGGSYNEQFF	TRBV2
CASSLGQTSGSTETQYF	TRBV7-9